The 18 T cell receptor beta chains below were found in one sample sequenced in a study of blood T cell repertoires in COVID-19. The table came from immunoSEQ multiplex PCR; TCRdb's copy has only in-frame clones and leaves some out. The table includes 85,000 to 100,000 clones, 90% detected once. Sequenced material: peripheral blood. Receptor source: a man between 60 and 75 years old with acute or convalescent COVID-19.

The chain is built from TRBV20-1 and TRBJ1-2; maybe TRBD1 (5 bases). CDR1 is DFQATT, CDR2 SNEGSKA, per germline (reference sequence). Trimming cost V 3 bases and J 1 base, with 9 bases left between them. The CDR3 covers 13 residues. The CDR3 nucleotides are TGCAGTGCTAGTGAAGGGGTTAACTATGGCTACACCTTC. Residues: CSASEGVNYGYTF.

The rearrangement joins TRBV7-2 to TRBJ1-2, with D maybe TRBD1 (6 bases). Between the trimmed V and J ends, which lost 5 bases and 0 bases, there was a span of 16 bases. The CDR3 extends over 16 amino acids. In germline, CDR1 is SGHTA, CDR2 FQGNSA. The CDR3 protein is CASSPPARGPNYGYTF. The CDR3 DNA reads as TGTGCCAGCAGCCCTCCGGCCAGGGGCCCTAACTATGGCTACACCTTC.

This rearrangement joins TRBV18 to TRBJ1-1; no clear D gene. Germline V gives CDR1 KGHSH, CDR2 LQKENI. Trimming pared 3 bases from V and 11 bases from J, leaving 13 bases between. This CDR3 is built from 12 residues. The DNA for the CDR3 is TGTGCCAGCTCACCGACCGGGCCGGGGGCTTTCTTT. Protein: CASSPTGPGAFF. Together with reference TRBV18 and TRBJ1-1, the CDR3 gives the full variable domain: NAGVMQNPRHLVRRRGQEARLRCSPMKGHSHVYWYRQLPEEGLKFMVYLQKENIIDESGMPKERFSAEFPKEGPSILRIQQVVRGDSAAYFCASSPTGPGAFFGQGTRLTVV.

The rearrangement uses TRBV25-1 and TRBJ2-2; TRBD1 aligns across 7 bases. The CDR3 length is 15 residues. Germline V lookup: CDR1 MGHDK, CDR2 SYGVNS. Trimming removed 8 bases from V and 0 bases from J; junction bases left unmatched: 6. The CDR3 DNA follows: TGTGCCAGCTCGGGACAGTCCTCGAACACCGGGGAGCTGTTTTTT. Its protein is CASSGQSSNTGELFF.

The chain joins TRBV7-9 to TRBJ2-3; 10 bases are shared with TRBD1. CDR1 SEHNR and CDR2 FQNEAQ come from the germline V gene (reference sequence). V lost 4 bases and J lost 5; bases outside the gene matches: 3. CDR3 size: 14 residues. The DNA of the CDR3 is TGTGCCAGCAGCTCCGACAGGGGGCGAGATACGCAGTATTTT. Protein sequence: CASSSDRGRDTQYF.

V and J are TRBV6-6 and TRBJ2-7; TRBD1 agrees at 10 bases. CDR3 size: 16 residues. Germline values: CDR1 MNHNY, CDR2 SVGAGI (reference sequence). Trimming cost V 2 bases and J 2 bases; bases outside gene matches: 6. CDR3 in amino acids: CASSYPRDRGTYEQYF. DNA for the CDR3: TGTGCCAGCAGTTACCCCCGGGACAGGGGAACCTACGAGCAGTACTTC.

The chain recombines TRBV19 with TRBJ1-2, with TRBD1 identical over 10 bases. V trimming: 5 bases; J trimming: 2 bases; junction bases outside the gene matches: 5. CDR3 length equals 15 residues. CDR1 and CDR2 from the germline V gene are LNHDA and SQIVND (reference sequence). CDR3 sequence reads: CASSPGTGANYGYTF. DNA of the CDR3: TGTGCCAGTAGTCCGGGGACAGGGGCCAACTATGGCTACACCTTC.

The chain combines TRBV5-1 with TRBJ1-1; D is possibly TRBD1 (5 bases). This CDR3 contains 15 residues. V was cut by 0 bases and J by 2 bases, with 11 bases left in between. Germline lookup yields CDR1 SGHRS and CDR2 YFSETQ. DNA for the CDR3: TGCGCCAGCAGCTTGGTGCAGGGACTTAACACTGAAGCTTTCTTT. Translated, it gives CASSLVQGLNTEAFF.

The chain carries TRBV6-4 and TRBJ1-1; 9 bases fit TRBD1. Trimming removed 4 bases from V and 10 bases from J; junction bases left unmatched: 10. Germline CDR1 and CDR2: MRHNA and SNTAGT. The CDR3 has 14 residues. The CDR3 nucleotides read TGTGCCAGCAGTGCCGAACAGGGGGCTAGGTTAGCTTTCTTT. Protein sequence: CASSAEQGARLAFF.

The gene calls are TRBV9 and TRBJ2-1; D remains ambiguous. Trimming pared 5 bases from V and 0 bases from J, leaving 9 bases between. This CDR3 contains 14 residues. Germline V gene sequence: CDR1 SGDLS, CDR2 YYNGEE. The CDR3: CASSSMSSYNEQFF. The CDR3 DNA reads TGTGCCAGCAGTAGTATGAGCTCCTACAATGAGCAGTTCTTC.

V usage is TRBV6-5 and J usage is TRBJ1-3, with D possibly being TRBD1 (6 bases). This CDR3 is built from 14 residues. Germline loops: CDR1 MNHEY, CDR2 SVGAGI. With 2 bases removed from V and 4 bases from J, the gap between germline ends came to 9 bases. The CDR3 bases are TGTGCCAGCAGTTACCAGGGGACCGGAAACACCATATATTTT. Its translation is CASSYQGTGNTIYF.

The J gene is TRBJ1-2, the V gene TRBV5-1, with D possibly matching TRBD1 (5 bases). Trimming removed 4 bases from V and 3 bases from J, with 13 bases in between. The CDR3 covers 14 residues. Germline-derived CDR1 and CDR2 are SGHRS and YFSETQ. The CDR3 sequence is CASSPGSGDYGYTF. The CDR3 DNA follows: TGCGCCAGCAGCCCCGGATCGGGGGACTATGGCTACACCTTC.

The chain uses TRBV30 and TRBJ2-1, with a weak D call TRBD1 (7 bases). Looked up from germline, CDR1 is GTSNPN and CDR2 is SVGIG (reference sequence). Trimming took 5 bases from V and 2 from J, leaving 13 bases between them. CDR3 length equals 14 residues. This CDR3 reads CAWGGGGPYNEQFF. The CDR3 nucleotides read TGTGCCTGGGGAGGAGGGGGCCCCTACAATGAGCAGTTCTTC.

This sequence joins TRBV29-1 and TRBJ1-4; unclear D gene. Trimming removed 6 bases at V and 7 bases at J, with 15 bases between. Germline values: CDR1 SQVTM, CDR2 ANQGSEA. CDR3 length equals 13 residues. CDR3 bases: TGCAGCGTCCTAGGAGACCCCAGTGAAAAACTGTTTTTT. It yields the protein CSVLGDPSEKLFF.

The chain carries TRBV18 and TRBJ1-4, with D unclear. This CDR3 contains 12 residues. V shed 6 bases and J shed 5 bases, with 7 bases lying between them. CDR1 KGHSH and CDR2 LQKENI come from the germline V gene. In DNA form, the CDR3 reads TGTGCCAGCTCCCCGCGGAATGAAAAACTGTTTTTT. It encodes CASSPRNEKLFF.

The V gene is TRBV6-4, the J gene TRBJ2-3, with 9 bases lining up with TRBD2. The V and J ends lost 3 bases and 6 bases, in that order; junction bases with no gene match: 4. Germline CDR1 and CDR2: MRHNA and SNTAGT. The CDR3 loop spans 14 amino acids. CDR3 residues: CASSERGGFDTQYF. CDR3 DNA sequence: TGTGCCAGCAGTGAGCGGGGGGGTTTTGATACGCAGTATTTT.

The J gene is TRBJ1-1, the V gene TRBV5-6; D unclear. In germline, CDR1 is SGHDT, CDR2 YYEEEE. Trimming stripped 4 bases from V and 8 bases from J, with 18 bases between. This CDR3 contains 14 residues. The CDR3 coding sequence is TGTGCCAGCAGCCCCTCGAGCGGAGGACTAGAAGCTTTCTTT. This codes for CASSPSSGGLEAFF.

The chain is built from TRBV10-1 and TRBJ2-5; 10 positions match TRBD2. The CDR3 loop spans 15 amino acids. Germline CDR1 and CDR2: WNHNN and SYGVQD (reference sequence). V dropped 0 bases and J dropped 4; count of bases not matched to a gene: 2. CDR3 nucleotide sequence: TGCGCCAGCAGTGAGTCGGGACTAGCGTCAGAGACCCAGTACTTC. Residues: CASSESGLASETQYF.